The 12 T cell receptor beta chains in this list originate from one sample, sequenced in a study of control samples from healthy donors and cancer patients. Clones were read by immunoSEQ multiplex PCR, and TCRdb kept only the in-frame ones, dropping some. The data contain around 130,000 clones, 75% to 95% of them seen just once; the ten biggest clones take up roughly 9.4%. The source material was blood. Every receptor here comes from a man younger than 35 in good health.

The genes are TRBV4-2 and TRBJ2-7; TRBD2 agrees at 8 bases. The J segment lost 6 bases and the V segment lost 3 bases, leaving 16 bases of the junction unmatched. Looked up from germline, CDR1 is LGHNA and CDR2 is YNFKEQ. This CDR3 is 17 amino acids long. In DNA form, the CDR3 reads TGTGCCAGCAGCCACCCACTAGCCGGGACTAGAGGCTTCGAGCAGTACTTC. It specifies CASSHPLAGTRGFEQYF.

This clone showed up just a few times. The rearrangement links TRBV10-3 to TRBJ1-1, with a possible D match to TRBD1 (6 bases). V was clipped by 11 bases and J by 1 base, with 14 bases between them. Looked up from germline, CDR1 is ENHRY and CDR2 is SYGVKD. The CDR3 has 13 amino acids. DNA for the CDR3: TGTGCCGGACGGACAGAACAGAACACTGAAGCTTTCTTT. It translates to CAGRTEQNTEAFF.

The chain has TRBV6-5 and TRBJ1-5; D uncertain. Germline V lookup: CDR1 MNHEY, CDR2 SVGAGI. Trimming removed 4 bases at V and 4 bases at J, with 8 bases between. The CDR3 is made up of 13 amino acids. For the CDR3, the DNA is TGTGCCAGCAGTTCGATGACTAATCAGCCCCAGCATTTT. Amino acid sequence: CASSSMTNQPQHF.

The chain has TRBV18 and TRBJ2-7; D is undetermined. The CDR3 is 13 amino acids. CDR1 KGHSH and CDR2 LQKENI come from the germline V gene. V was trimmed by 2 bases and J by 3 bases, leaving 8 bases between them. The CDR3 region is CASSPTRDYEQYF. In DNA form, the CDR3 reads TGTGCCAGCTCACCAACTCGAGACTACGAGCAGTACTTC.

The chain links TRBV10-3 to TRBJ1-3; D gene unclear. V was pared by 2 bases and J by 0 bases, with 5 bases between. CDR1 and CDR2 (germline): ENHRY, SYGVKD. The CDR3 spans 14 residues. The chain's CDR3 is CAISEPISGNTIYF. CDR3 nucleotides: TGTGCCATCAGTGAGCCCATCTCTGGAAACACCATATATTTT.

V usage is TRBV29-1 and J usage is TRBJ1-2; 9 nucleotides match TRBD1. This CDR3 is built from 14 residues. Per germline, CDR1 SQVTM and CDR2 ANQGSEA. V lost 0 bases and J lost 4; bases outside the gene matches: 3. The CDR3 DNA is TGCAGCGTTGAAGATCGGACAGGGGCCTATGGCTACACCTTC. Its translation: CSVEDRTGAYGYTF.

The CDR3: CASSPGGGSGNTIYF. Written as DNA, the CDR3 is TGTGCCAGCTCACCAGGTGGCGGCTCTGGAAACACCATATATTTT. The V gene is TRBV18, the J gene TRBJ1-3; no clear D. From germline, CDR1 is KGHSH and CDR2 LQKENI. Trimming took 2 bases from V and 0 from J, leaving 8 bases between them. The CDR3 contains 15 residues.

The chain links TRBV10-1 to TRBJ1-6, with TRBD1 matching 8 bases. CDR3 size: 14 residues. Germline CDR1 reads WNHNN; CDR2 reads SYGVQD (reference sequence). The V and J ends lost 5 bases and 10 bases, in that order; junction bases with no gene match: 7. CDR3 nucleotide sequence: TGCGCCAGCAGTCCCGGGACAGGCTGGTCACCCCTCCACTTT. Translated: CASSPGTGWSPLHF.

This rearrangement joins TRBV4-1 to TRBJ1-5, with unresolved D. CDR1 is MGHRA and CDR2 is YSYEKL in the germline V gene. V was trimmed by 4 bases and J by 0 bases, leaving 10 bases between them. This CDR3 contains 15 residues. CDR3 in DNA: TGCGCCAGCAGCCCCCTTTTGGTTAGCAATCAGCCCCAGCATTTT. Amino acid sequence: CASSPLLVSNQPQHF.

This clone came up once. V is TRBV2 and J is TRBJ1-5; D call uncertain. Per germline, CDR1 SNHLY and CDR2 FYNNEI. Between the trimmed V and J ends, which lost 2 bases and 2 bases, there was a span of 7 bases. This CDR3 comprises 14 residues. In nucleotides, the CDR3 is TGTGCCAGCAGTGAACTAACAGGCAATCAGCCCCAGCATTTT. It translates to CASSELTGNQPQHF.

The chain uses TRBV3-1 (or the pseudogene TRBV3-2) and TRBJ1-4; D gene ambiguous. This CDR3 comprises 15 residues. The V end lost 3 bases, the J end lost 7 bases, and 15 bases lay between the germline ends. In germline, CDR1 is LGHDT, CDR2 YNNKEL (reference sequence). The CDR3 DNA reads TGTGCCAGCAGCCAGTCAGAACAGAGAGGTGAAAAACTGTTTTTT. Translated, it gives CASSQSEQRGEKLFF.

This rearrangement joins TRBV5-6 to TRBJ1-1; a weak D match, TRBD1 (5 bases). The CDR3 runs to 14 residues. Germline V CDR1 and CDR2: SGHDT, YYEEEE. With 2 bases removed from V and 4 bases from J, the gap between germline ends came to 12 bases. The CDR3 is CASSFFGQGTEAFF. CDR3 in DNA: TGTGCCAGCAGCTTCTTCGGGCAGGGCACTGAAGCTTTCTTT. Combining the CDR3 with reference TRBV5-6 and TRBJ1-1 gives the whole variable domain DAGVTQSPTHLIKTRGQQVTLRCSPKSGHDTVSWYQQALGQGPQFIFQYYEEEERQRGNFPDRFSGHQFPNYSSELNVNALLLGDSALYLCASSFFGQGTEAFFGQGTRLTVV.